This T cell receptor (beta chain) was observed in a study of CD8 T cells in ankylosing spondylitis. One entry per CDR3 protein, called by TCRdb with MiXCR from the 5' RACE reads. The table has roughly 700,000 distinct CDR3 sequences, around 20% seen once. In the case of this clonotype: What it binds is unknown.

Whole-study findings and limits: Ankylosing spondylitis blood seemed to carry a telltale TCR beta motif made of several highly homologous variants. A number of the motif variants had already been described in reactive arthritis synovial fluid and blood.

V shed 4 bases and J 8 bases; nucleotides not matched to a gene: 9. CDR3 length: 15 amino acids. CDR1 and CDR2 from the germline V gene are WSHSY and SAAADI. The sequenced sample consisted of blood, either unsorted or a sorted T cell fraction (not recorded which). The J gene is TRBJ1-4, the V gene TRBV10-2; 8 positions agree with TRBD1. The sequence came from a male donor with ankylosing spondylitis. CDR3 in DNA: TGCGCCAGCAGTGCGCCCGACAGGGGAGGAGAAAAACTGTTTTTT. It yields the protein CASSAPDRGGEKLFF.